The 21 T cell receptor beta chains below come from one sample, sequenced in a study of blood T cells in healthy people across ages. Together with a sample-barcoded 5' primer, a J-beta primer mix was included in a second PCR lasting roughly 6 to 12 cycles. TCRdb reprocessed the 5' RACE reads via MiXCR and lists one record per CDR3 protein. Among 650,000 to 700,000 distinct CDR3 sequences listed, about 50% were seen once. Source material: blood. Source of these receptors: a woman older than 75 in good health.

Ten or more counts support this clonotype. CDR3: CASSLDGPLPYGYTF. CDR3 in DNA: TGCGCCAGCAGCTTAGACGGACCACTCCCTTATGGCTACACCTTC. The chain employs TRBV5-1 and TRBJ1-2; D is undetermined. Trimming removed 2 bases from V and 5 bases from J, with 16 bases in between. The CDR3 totals 15 residues. In germline, CDR1 is SGHRS, CDR2 YFSETQ. Drawing the rest from reference TRBV5-1 and TRBJ1-2, the complete variable domain is KAGVTQTPRYLIKTRGQQVTLSCSPISGHRSVSWYQQTPGQGLQFLFEYFSETQRNKGNFPGRFSGRQFSNSRSEMNVSTLELGDSALYLCASSLDGPLPYGYTFGSGTRLTVV.

To note about this clonotype: One base away lies a much larger clone, so this may be a sequencing read error. V is TRBV12-3 or TRBV12-4 and J is TRBJ2-1; unclear D gene. The CDR3 is 13 amino acids. Between the trimmed V and J ends, which lost 0 bases and 7 bases, there was a span of 7 bases. The CDR3 loop reads CASSLAFGNEQFF. Here the CDR3 DNA reads TGTGCCAGCAGTTTAGCGTTCGGGAATGAGCAGTTCTTC.

V usage is TRBV18 and J usage is TRBJ2-1; no clear D. The CDR3 sequence is 16 residues long. Germline V gene data show CDR1 as KGHSH and CDR2 as LQKENI. Trimming pared 5 bases from V and 6 bases from J, leaving 20 bases between. CDR3 amino acids: CASSATGPPVFNEQFF. CDR3 nucleotides: TGTGCCAGCTCAGCTACCGGACCTCCAGTATTCAATGAGCAGTTCTTC.

The chain uses TRBV7-2 and TRBJ2-3; D ambiguous. The V gene's germline CDR1 is SGHTA and CDR2 FQGNSA. The CDR3 is 12 residues long. The V end was cut by 5 bases, the J end by 5 bases, with 8 bases between. The CDR3: CASSNLRDTQYF. The CDR3 nucleotides are TGTGCCAGCAGCAATCTAAGAGATACGCAGTATTTT. The full variable domain, its missing parts supplied by reference TRBV7-2 and TRBJ2-3, is GAGVSQSPSNKVTEKGKDVELRCDPISGHTALYWYRQSLGQGLEFLIYFQGNSAPDKSGLPSDRFSAERTGGSVSTLTIQRTQQEDSAVYLCASSNLRDTQYFGPGTRLTVL.

The V call is TRBV24-1, the J call TRBJ2-2; the D gene is possibly TRBD2 (5 bases). Trimming removed 10 bases at V and 5 bases at J, with 10 bases between. CDR1 is KGHDR and CDR2 is SFDVKD in the germline V gene. There are 12 residues in the CDR3. The CDR3 reads CATGVHTGELFF. CDR3 nucleotides: TGTGCCACGGGAGTCCATACCGGGGAGCTGTTTTTT.

Worth noting for this clonotype: This clone may be a read error of a much larger clone one base away. The chain couples TRBV10-3 to TRBJ2-5; maybe TRBD1 (6 bases). Germline V gene data show CDR1 as ENHRY and CDR2 as SYGVKD. Trimming pared 2 bases from V and 11 bases from J, leaving 12 bases between. This CDR3 has 12 residues. The CDR3 bases are TGTGCCATCAGTGAGAGAGGACAGTTTCAGTACTTC. It translates to CAISERGQFQYF.

This chain connects TRBV7-2 to TRBJ2-2, with 7 bases identical to TRBD1. This CDR3 has 15 amino acids. V shed 0 bases, J shed 4 bases, and the junction held 2 bases outside the gene matches. Germline-derived CDR1 and CDR2 are SGHTA and FQGNSA. CDR3 amino acids: CASSLAGTATGELFF. CDR3 DNA sequence: TGTGCCAGCAGCTTAGCAGGGACAGCCACCGGGGAGCTGTTTTTT.

With respect to this clonotype: A read error may be the cause here, since a much bigger clone is one base away. J is TRBJ2-5 and V is TRBV12-3 or TRBV12-4, with 8 bases aligning to TRBD2. With 5 bases clipped from V and 11 bases from J, the junction kept 16 bases outside the gene matches. The CDR3 covers 15 residues. The CDR3 DNA sequence: TGTGCCAGCAGTGCCGGGACTAGAAGGCTCAATGAGCAGTACTTC. The encoded protein is CASSAGTRRLNEQYF.

The rearrangement uses TRBV29-1 and TRBJ2-5; weak D call: TRBD2 (7 bases). Germline-derived CDR1 and CDR2 are SQVTM and ANQGSEA. The CDR3 extends over 13 amino acids. The germline V and J ends were trimmed by 2 bases and 4 bases, with 11 bases remaining between them. The DNA for the CDR3 is TGCAGCGTTGAAAGGGGGGGAATAGAGACCCAGTACTTC. It yields the protein CSVERGGIETQYF.

This clonotype was seen repeatedly, ten times or more. The rearrangement links TRBV27 to TRBJ2-5; no reliable D call. Trimming left V 2 bases short and J 5 bases short, with 9 bases between. Per the germline V gene, CDR1 is MNHEY and CDR2 is SMNVEV (reference sequence). The CDR3 runs 13 residues. DNA of the CDR3: TGTGCCAGCAGTTTAAGTCGAGGCGAGACCCAGTACTTC. This translates into CASSLSRGETQYF.

The chain uses TRBV11-1 and TRBJ2-5, with D possibly being TRBD1 (6 bases). The CDR3 has 14 amino acids. V lost 8 bases to trimming and J lost 0 bases, with 13 bases between them. The germline gives CDR1 SGHAT, CDR2 FQDESV (reference sequence). CDR3 in DNA: TGTGCCAGCCGGGACAATCGTTACCAAGAGACCCAGTACTTC. Translated: CASRDNRYQETQYF.

This clonotype showed up just once. A single base separates this from a much larger clone, so it may be a read error. The chain recombines TRBV25-1 with TRBJ2-5; 9 bases map to TRBD2. This CDR3 region has 15 residues. Losses at the gene ends were 3 bases for V and 5 bases for J; bases not matched to a gene: 7. The V gene's germline CDR1 is MGHDK and CDR2 SYGVNS. CDR3 DNA: TGTGCCAGCAGTGAGTCGACTAGCGGCAGTGAGACCCAGTACTTC. Translated, it gives CASSESTSGSETQYF.

As to this clonotype: A much bigger clone sits one base away, suggesting this may be a read error. The J gene is TRBJ2-1, the V gene TRBV12-3 or TRBV12-4; maybe TRBD1 (6 bases). V gave up 10 bases and J gave up 0 bases, with 13 bases separating them. The CDR3 loop spans 14 amino acids. The CDR3 DNA is TGTGCCACGATCGTAGGGGGCTCCTACAATGAGCAGTTCTTC. This encodes CATIVGGSYNEQFF.

The chain carries TRBV24-1 and TRBJ2-5, with 9 bases fitting TRBD1. Germline assignment: CDR1 KGHDR and CDR2 SFDVKD. This CDR3 has 16 residues. The V segment lost 6 bases and the J segment 4 bases; nucleotides outside the gene matches: 11. CDR3 sequence: CATSHTGTGTRETQYF. CDR3 bases: TGTGCCACCAGTCACACCGGGACAGGGACTCGAGAGACCCAGTACTTC.

Comments on this clonotype: This could be a read error, since a much larger clone is one nucleotide away. The V gene is TRBV12-3 or TRBV12-4, the J gene TRBJ1-4; D not certain. V gave up 7 bases and J gave up 10 bases, with 16 bases separating them. This CDR3 comprises 13 residues. CDR3 region: CASTPKAEGKLFF. Written as DNA, the CDR3 is TGTGCCAGCACCCCTAAGGCCGAGGGAAAACTGTTTTTT.

The sample holds many counts of this clonotype. V and J are TRBV12-3 or TRBV12-4 and TRBJ2-3; the match to TRBD1 covers 8 bases. The V gene end was trimmed by 7 bases and the J gene end by 4 bases; junction bases not matched to a gene: 4. The CDR3 sequence is 13 residues long. The CDR3 DNA sequence: TGTGCCAGCAACGGACAGGGTGCAGATACGCAGTATTTT. It encodes CASNGQGADTQYF.

The V gene is TRBV20-1, the J gene TRBJ2-1; TRBD1 aligns across 9 bases. This CDR3 region has 16 residues. J lost 1 base, V lost 5 bases, and 9 bases had no gene match. CDR1 DFQATT and CDR2 SNEGSKA come from the germline V gene (reference sequence). CDR3 amino acids: CSAPGTTGGSYNEQFF. CDR3 sequence (DNA): TGCAGTGCTCCCGGTACGACAGGGGGTTCCTACAATGAGCAGTTCTTC.

V and J are TRBV10-3 and TRBJ1-6, with unresolved D. This CDR3 has 14 amino acids. Trimming took 8 bases from V and 8 from J, leaving 16 bases between them. CDR1 and CDR2 (germline): ENHRY, SYGVKD. The CDR3, as DNA: TGTGCCATCGGCCAGGAGGTTAATCATTCACCCCTCCACTTT. Translated, it gives CAIGQEVNHSPLHF.

With regard to this clonotype: A much larger clone lies one base from this, so it may be a read error. V and J are TRBV27 and TRBJ2-7; 10 nucleotides agree with TRBD1. The trim removed 5 bases at V and 7 bases at J, leaving 11 bases unmatched. Germline CDR1 MNHEY, CDR2 SMNVEV (reference sequence). This CDR3 has 15 amino acids. CDR3 in DNA: TGTGCCAGCAGTCCCCCCCGGACAGGGGGGAATGAGCAGTACTTC. Residues: CASSPPRTGGNEQYF.

There are a few counts of this clonotype. This rearrangement joins TRBV2 to TRBJ1-6, with D unclear. CDR1 is SNHLY, CDR2 FYNNEI, per germline. This CDR3 has 11 residues. Deletions cut 4 bases from V and 10 bases from J, with 5 bases between. The CDR3 spells CASSVGSPLHF. The DNA of the CDR3 is TGTGCCAGCAGTGTCGGGTCACCCCTCCACTTT.

In regard to this clonotype: Given a much more abundant clone one base away, this may be a read error. The CDR3 loop reads CASSFSGQGATQYF. For the CDR3, the DNA is TGTGCCAGCAGCTTTTCGGGACAGGGGGCGACCCAGTACTTC. The chain has TRBV5-5 and TRBJ2-5, with 12 bases identical to TRBD1. V was clipped by 2 bases and J by 7 bases; unmatched bases: 3. Germline V gene sequence: CDR1 SGHKS, CDR2 YYEKEE (reference sequence). CDR3 length: 14 residues.